This TCR beta chain was found in a study of shared clonotypes between healthy human individuals. Generated by immunoSEQ multiplex PCR, the TCRdb table keeps only in-frame clones and is missing some. The table includes 90,000 to 100,000 clones, around half detected once. This CDR3 comprises 15 residues. The J segment lost 6 bases and the V segment lost 0 bases, leaving 5 bases of the junction unmatched. Germline V gives CDR1 MGHRA, CDR2 YSYEKL. The chain employs TRBV4-1 and TRBJ2-7; TRBD2 matches at 10 bases. Sequenced input: PBMCs. The TCR originated in a woman aged 35 to 49 in good health. Some clones in this sample may be carry-over from other donors' samples. As DNA, the CDR3 is TGCGCCAGCAGCCAAGAGTCTAGCGGGAGCGGCGAGCAGTACTTC. Amino acid sequence: CASSQESSGSGEQYF.